The clone carrying this T cell receptor (beta chain) has ten or more counts. Its antigen is undetermined. The sample belongs to a study of identical twins. Broader study findings: For out-of-frame beta sequences, excess twin sharing was weaker.

Looked up from germline, CDR1 is MNHNS and CDR2 is SASEGT. V lost 6 bases to trimming and J lost 0 bases, with 15 bases between them. The length of the CDR3 is 15 residues. Unique molecular identifiers were present on cDNA, and template switching added a universal primer site. Via MiXCR, TCRdb re-called the 5' RACE reads, giving one row per CDR3 protein. The table lists a few hundred thousand distinct CDR3 sequences, under 12% of them singletons. The sample consisted of memory T cells sorted from blood. The sequence was obtained from a man aged 45-65 years in good health. This chain joins TRBV6-1 and TRBJ2-7; D gene uncertain. The CDR3 DNA follows: TGTGCCAGCAGAACCCGGCAGGCGAGCTCCTACGAGCAGTACTTC. This encodes CASRTRQASSYEQYF.